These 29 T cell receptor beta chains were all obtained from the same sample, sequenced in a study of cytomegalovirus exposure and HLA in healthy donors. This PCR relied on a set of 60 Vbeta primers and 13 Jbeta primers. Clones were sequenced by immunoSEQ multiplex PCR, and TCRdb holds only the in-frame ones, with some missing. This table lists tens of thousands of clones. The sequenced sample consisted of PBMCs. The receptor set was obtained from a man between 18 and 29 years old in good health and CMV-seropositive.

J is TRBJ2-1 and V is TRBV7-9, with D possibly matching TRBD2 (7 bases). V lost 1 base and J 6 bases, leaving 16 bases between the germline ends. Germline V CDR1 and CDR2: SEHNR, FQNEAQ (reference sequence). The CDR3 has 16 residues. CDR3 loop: CASSLVGGGEGNEQFF. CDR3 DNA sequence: TGTGCCAGCAGCTTAGTGGGAGGGGGGGAAGGCAATGAGCAGTTCTTC.

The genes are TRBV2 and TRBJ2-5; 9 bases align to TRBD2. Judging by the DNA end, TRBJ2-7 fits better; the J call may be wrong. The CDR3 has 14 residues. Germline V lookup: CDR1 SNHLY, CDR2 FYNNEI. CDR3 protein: CASKGASGNGEQYF. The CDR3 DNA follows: TGTGCCAGCAAGGGGGCTAGCGGGAACGGCGAGCAGTACTTC.

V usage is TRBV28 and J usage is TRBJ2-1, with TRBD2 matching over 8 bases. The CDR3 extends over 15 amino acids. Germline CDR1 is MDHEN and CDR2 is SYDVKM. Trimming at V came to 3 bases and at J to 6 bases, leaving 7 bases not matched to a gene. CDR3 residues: CASSFRVGTSNEQFF. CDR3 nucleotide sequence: TGTGCCAGCAGTTTTAGGGTAGGGACTAGCAATGAGCAGTTCTTC.

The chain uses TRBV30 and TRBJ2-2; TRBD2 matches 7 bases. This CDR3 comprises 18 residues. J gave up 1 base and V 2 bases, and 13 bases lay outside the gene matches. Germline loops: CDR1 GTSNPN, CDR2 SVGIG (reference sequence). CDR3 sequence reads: CAWSPPPLTSLNTGELFF. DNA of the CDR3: TGTGCCTGGAGTCCCCCCCCTCTGACTAGCCTGAACACCGGGGAGCTGTTTTTT.

The CDR3 spells CASSSATVSYNEQFF. The CDR3 DNA follows: TGTGCCAGCAGTTCGGCGACAGTTTCCTACAATGAGCAGTTCTTC. V and J are TRBV28 and TRBJ2-1, with D possibly TRBD1 on 5 matching bases. The CDR3 covers 15 residues. The V end lost 4 bases, the J end lost 1 base, and 11 bases lay between the germline ends. Germline V lookup: CDR1 MDHEN, CDR2 SYDVKM.

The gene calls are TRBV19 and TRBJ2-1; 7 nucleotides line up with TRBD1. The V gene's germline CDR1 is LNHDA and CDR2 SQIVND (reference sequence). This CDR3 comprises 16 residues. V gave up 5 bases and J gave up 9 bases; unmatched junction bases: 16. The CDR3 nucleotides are TGTGCCAGTAGTGCCTACAGGGGTAGCCCCTCTATTGAGCAGTTCTTC. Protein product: CASSAYRGSPSIEQFF.

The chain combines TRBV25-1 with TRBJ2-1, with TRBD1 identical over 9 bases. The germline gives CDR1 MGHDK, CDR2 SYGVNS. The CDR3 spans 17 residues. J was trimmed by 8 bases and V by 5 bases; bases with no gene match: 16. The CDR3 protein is CASSIDPGTGLRDEQFF. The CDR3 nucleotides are TGTGCCAGCAGTATCGATCCTGGGACAGGGTTGCGGGATGAGCAGTTCTTC.

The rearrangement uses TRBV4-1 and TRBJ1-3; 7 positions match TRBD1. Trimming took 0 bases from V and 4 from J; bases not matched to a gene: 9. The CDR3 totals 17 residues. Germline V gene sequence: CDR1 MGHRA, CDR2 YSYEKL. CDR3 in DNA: TGCGCCAGCAGCCAAGATGGTAAACAGGGGTCCGGAAACACCATATATTTT. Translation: CASSQDGKQGSGNTIYF.

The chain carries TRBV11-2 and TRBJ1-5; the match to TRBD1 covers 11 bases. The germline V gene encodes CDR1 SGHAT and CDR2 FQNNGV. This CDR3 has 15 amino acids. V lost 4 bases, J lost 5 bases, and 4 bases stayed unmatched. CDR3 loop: CASSSGTGGHQPQHF. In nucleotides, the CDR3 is TGTGCCAGCAGCTCTGGGACAGGGGGTCATCAGCCCCAGCATTTT.

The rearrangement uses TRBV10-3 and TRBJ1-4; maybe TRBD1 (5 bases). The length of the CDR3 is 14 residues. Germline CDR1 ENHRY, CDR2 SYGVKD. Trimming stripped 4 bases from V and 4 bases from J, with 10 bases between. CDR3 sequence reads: CAISGEQDNEKLFF. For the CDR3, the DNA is TGTGCCATCAGTGGAGAACAGGATAATGAAAAACTGTTTTTT.

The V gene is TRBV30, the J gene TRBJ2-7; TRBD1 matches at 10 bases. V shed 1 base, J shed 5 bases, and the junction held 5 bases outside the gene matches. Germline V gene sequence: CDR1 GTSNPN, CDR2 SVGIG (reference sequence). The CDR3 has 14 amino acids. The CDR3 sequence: CAWSADRGPNEQYF. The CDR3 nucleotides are TGTGCCTGGAGTGCCGACAGGGGGCCCAACGAGCAGTACTTC.

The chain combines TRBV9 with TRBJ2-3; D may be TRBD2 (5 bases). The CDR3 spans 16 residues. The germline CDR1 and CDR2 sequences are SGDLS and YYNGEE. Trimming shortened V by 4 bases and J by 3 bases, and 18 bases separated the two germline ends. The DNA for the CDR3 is TGTGCCAGCAGCCTAGGCTCCTGGACGGGGACAGATACGCAGTATTTT. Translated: CASSLGSWTGTDTQYF.

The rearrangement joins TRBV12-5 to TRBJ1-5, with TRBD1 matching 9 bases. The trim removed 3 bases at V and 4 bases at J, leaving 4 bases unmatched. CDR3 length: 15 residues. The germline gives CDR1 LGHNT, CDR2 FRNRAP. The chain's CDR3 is CASGFGDRANQPQHF. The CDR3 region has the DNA TGTGCTAGTGGTTTCGGGGACAGGGCAAATCAGCCCCAGCATTTT.

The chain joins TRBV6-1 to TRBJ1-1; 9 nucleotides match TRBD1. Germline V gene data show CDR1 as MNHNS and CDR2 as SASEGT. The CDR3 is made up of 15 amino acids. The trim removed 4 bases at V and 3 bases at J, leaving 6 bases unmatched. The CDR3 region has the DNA TGTGCCAGCAGTGGGGCGACAGGGGGAGACACTGAAGCTTTCTTT. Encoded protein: CASSGATGGDTEAFF.

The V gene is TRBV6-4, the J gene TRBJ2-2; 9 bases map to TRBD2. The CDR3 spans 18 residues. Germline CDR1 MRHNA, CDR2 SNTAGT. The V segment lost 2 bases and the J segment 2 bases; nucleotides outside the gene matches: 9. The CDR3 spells CASSDVPGLAPNTGELFF. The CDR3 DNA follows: TGTGCCAGCAGTGACGTACCGGGACTAGCTCCTAACACCGGGGAGCTGTTTTTT.

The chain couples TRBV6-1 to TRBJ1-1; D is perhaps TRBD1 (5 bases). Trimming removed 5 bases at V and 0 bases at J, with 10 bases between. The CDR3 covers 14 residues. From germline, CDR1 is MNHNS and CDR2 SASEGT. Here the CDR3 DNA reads TGTGCCAGCAGTCGGGGGGACTTGAACACTGAAGCTTTCTTT. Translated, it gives CASSRGDLNTEAFF.

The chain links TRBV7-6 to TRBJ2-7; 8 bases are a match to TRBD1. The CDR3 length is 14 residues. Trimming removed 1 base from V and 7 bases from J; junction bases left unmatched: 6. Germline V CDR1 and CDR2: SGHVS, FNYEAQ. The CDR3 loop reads CASSLGTGNWEQYF. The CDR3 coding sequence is TGTGCCAGCAGCTTAGGGACAGGGAATTGGGAGCAGTACTTC.

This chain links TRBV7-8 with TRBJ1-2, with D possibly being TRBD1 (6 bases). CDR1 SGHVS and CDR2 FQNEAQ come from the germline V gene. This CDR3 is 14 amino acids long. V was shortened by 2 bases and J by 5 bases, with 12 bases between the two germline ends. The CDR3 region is CASSLSGVGYGYTF. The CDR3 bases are TGTGCCAGCAGCTTATCAGGGGTTGGGTATGGCTACACCTTC.

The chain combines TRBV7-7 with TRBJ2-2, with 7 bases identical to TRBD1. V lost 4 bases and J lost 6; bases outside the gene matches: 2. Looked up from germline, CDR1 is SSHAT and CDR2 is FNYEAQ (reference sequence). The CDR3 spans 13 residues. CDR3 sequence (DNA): TGTGCCAGCAGCTCCCAGGGGGCCGGGGAGCTGTTTTTT. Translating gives CASSSQGAGELFF.

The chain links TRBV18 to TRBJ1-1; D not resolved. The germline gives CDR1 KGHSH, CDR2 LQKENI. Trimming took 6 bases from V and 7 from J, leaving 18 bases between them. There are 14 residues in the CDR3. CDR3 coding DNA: TGTGCCAGCTCCCGGGATGACGCGCCCAATGAAGCTTTCTTT. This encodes CASSRDDAPNEAFF.

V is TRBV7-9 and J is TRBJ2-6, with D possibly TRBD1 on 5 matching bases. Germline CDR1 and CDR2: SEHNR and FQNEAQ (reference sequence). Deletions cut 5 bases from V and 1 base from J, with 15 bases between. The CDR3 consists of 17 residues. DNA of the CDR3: TGTGCCAGCAGCCCGTCACTCGCAGGGTCTGGGGCCAACGTCCTGACTTTC. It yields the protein CASSPSLAGSGANVLTF.

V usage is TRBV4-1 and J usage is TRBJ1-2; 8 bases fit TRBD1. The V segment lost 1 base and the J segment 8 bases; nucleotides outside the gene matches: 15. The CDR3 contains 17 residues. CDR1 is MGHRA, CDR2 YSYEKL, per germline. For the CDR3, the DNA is TGCGCCAGCAGCCAAGTAACAACGGAAACAGGGGGTAGGGGCTACACCTTC. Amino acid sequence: CASSQVTTETGGRGYTF.

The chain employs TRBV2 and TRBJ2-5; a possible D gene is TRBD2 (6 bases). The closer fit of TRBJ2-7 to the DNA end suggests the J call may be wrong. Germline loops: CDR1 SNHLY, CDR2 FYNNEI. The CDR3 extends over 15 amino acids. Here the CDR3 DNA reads TGTGCCAGCAGTCCCCTATCCAGCGGGTCCTACGAGCAGTACTTC. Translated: CASSPLSSGSYEQYF.

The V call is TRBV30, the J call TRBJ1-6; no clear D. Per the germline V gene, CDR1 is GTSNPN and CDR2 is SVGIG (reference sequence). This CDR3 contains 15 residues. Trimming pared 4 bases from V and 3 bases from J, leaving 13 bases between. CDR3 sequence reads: CAWTHPGGYNSPLHF. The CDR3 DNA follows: TGTGCCTGGACCCACCCGGGTGGCTATAATTCACCCCTCCACTTT.

Written as DNA, the CDR3 is TGTGCCAGCAGCTGGGGACAGGGAACCTACGAGCAGTACTTC. Translated: CASSWGQGTYEQYF. The rearrangement links TRBV7-9 to TRBJ2-7; 9 bases line up with TRBD1. With V trimmed by 4 bases and J by 2 bases, 3 bases remained unmatched. There are 14 residues in the CDR3. In germline, CDR1 is SEHNR, CDR2 FQNEAQ (reference sequence).

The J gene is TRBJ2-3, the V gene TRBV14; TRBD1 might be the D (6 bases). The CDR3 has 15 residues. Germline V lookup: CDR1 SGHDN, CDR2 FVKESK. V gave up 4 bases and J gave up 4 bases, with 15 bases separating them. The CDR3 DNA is TGTGCCAGCAGCCCAATTCCCACAGGGTCAGATACGCAGTATTTT. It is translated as CASSPIPTGSDTQYF.

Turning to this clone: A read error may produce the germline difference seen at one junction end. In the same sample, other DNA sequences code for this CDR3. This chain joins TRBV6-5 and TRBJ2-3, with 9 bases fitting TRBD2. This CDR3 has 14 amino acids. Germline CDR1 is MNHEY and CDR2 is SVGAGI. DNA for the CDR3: TGCGCCAGCAGCCCCGGGACTAGCCCAGATACGCAGTATTTT. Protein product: CASSPGTSPDTQYF.

CDR3 nucleotide sequence: TGTGCCAGCAGCCCCCGACAGGGAGCCTTAAATGAAAAACTGTTTTTT. Its protein product is CASSPRQGALNEKLFF. The chain recombines TRBV27 with TRBJ1-4; 7 nucleotides align to TRBD1. The germline gives CDR1 MNHEY, CDR2 SMNVEV (reference sequence). The CDR3 has 16 amino acids. The V segment lost 6 bases and the J segment 5 bases; nucleotides outside the gene matches: 12.

In DNA form, the CDR3 reads TGCGCCAGTGTTAGCGGGAGCACCGGGGAGCTGTTTTTT. Its protein is CASVSGSTGELFF. V and J are TRBV4-1 and TRBJ2-2; 9 nucleotides agree with TRBD2. Germline lookup yields CDR1 MGHRA and CDR2 YSYEKL. Trimming at V came to 9 bases and at J to 4 bases, leaving 3 bases not matched to a gene. This CDR3 contains 13 residues.